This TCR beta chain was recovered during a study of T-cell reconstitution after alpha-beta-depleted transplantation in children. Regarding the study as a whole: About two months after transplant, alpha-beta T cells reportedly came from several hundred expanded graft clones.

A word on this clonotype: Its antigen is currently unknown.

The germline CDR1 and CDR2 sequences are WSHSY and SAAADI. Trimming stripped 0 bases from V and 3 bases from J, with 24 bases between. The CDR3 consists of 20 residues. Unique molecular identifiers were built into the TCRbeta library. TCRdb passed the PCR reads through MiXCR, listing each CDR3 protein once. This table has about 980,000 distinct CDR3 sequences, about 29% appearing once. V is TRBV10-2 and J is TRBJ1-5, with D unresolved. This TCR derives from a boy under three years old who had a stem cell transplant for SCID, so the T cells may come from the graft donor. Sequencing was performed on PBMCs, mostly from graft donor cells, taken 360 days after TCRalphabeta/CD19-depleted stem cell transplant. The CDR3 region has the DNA TGCGCCAGCAGTGAGTCCGTGGGAGCCTCCAGATTGGCCTACAATCAGCCCCAGCATTTT. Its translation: CASSESVGASRLAYNQPQHF.